This entry describes one T cell receptor beta chain. Data came from immunoSEQ multiplex PCR; TCRdb stores just in-frame clones and leaves some out. The data show about 260,000 clones, around 90% seen once. Trimming at V came to 0 bases and at J to 5 bases, leaving 13 bases not matched to a gene. The germline V gene has CDR1 SGHRS and CDR2 YFSETQ. CDR3 length equals 18 residues. The source of the sample is a study of blood T cell repertoires in COVID-19. At the level of the study: Samples representing acute and convalescent COVID-19 were sourced from the United States, Italy and Spain.

The cohort comprised adults aged 18 to 89 years residing in 20 to 25 US areas. Material: PBMCs or T cells enriched from blood (not recorded which). This sequence joins TRBV5-1 and TRBJ2-1, with TRBD2 matching over 8 bases. The sequence was obtained from a woman aged 25 to 39 with acute COVID-19. The CDR3 DNA follows: TGCGCCAGCAGCTTGGGATCGTTTTCGGGTAGCGGGGACAATGAGCAGTTCTTC. Translating gives CASSLGSFSGSGDNEQFF.